Listed below are T cell receptor beta chains from one sample, sequenced in a study of Ad26.COV2.S vaccination and SARS-CoV-2 variants. Assay used: immunoSEQ multiplex PCR; TCRdb lists only in-frame clones, some missing. Of a few hundred thousand clones in the sample, around 90% are singletons; the top ten hold roughly 3.9%. Sequencing was performed on peripheral blood, taken in a trial of Ad26.COV2.S vaccine versus placebo. Every receptor here comes from a person aged 18 to 65 who received the Ad26.COV2.S COVID-19 vaccine or a placebo. CDR3s include the opening cysteine and the closing phenylalanine or tryptophan. Not every row has a clone size; where given, it reads once, few, many or a size class.

size: -; V: TRBV6-6; J: TRBJ2-7; CDR3: CASSYSGTSGGYEQYF
size: -; V: TRBV29-1; J: TRBJ2-7; CDR3: CSVGQGIYEQYF
size: -; V: TRBV5-3; J: TRBJ2-2; CDR3: CARSSRSGSEGTYTGELFF
size: -; V: TRBV4-3; J: TRBJ2-1; CDR3: CASSTQRAFLHSFLFF
size: -; V: TRBV28; J: TRBJ1-6; CDR3: CASSLSVSSLHF
size: -; V: TRBV5-4; J: TRBJ2-2; CDR3: CASSISSRANTGELFF
size: -; V: TRBV23-1; J: TRBJ2-3; CDR3: CASKQTGTGGGTDTQYF
size: -; V: TRBV28; J: TRBJ2-1; CDR3: CASSLSLAGEQFF
size: -; V: TRBV6-2/TRBV6-3; J: TRBJ2-7; CDR3: CASSYPNREQYF
size: -; V: TRBV5-4; J: TRBJ2-7; CDR3: CASSVGTPGAYEQYF
size: -; V: TRBV7-9; J: TRBJ2-1; CDR3: CASLSGPTSGRGNEQFF
size: -; V: TRBV7-3; J: TRBJ2-2; CDR3: CASSLTQNTGEKFF
size: few; V: TRBV4-1; J: TRBJ1-5; CDR3: CASSQENRGNQPQHF
size: -; V: TRBV5-1; J: TRBJ2-2; CDR3: CASSLEGLSNTGELFF
size: -; V: TRBV10-3; J: TRBJ2-5; CDR3: CAISELGTIQETQYF
size: -; V: TRBV5-1; J: TRBJ2-1; CDR3: CASSRRSTRLYNEQFF
size: -; V: TRBV4-2; J: TRBJ1-5; CDR3: CASSQRDIGQPQHF